The rows below give T cell receptor beta chains drawn from one sample of a study of blood T cell repertoires in COVID-19. The repertoire was sequenced with immunoSEQ multiplex PCR; TCRdb's copy has only in-frame clones and lacks some. This sample has 200,000 to 250,000 clones; around 89% occur once, and the top ten carry around 4%. Material: PBMCs or T cells enriched from blood (not recorded which). Source of these receptors: a woman in her twenties or thirties who had recovered from COVID-19. Each CDR3 is given with its conserved first and last residue. Each record gives: J gene, clone size, V gene, D gene, CDR3 protein, CDR3 DNA. The D gene is left open where the match is weak. Size tells how often a clone was seen (once, few, many) or the class of an expanded clone, and some rows leave it out.

j_call: TRBJ1-6
clone_size: NA
v_call: TRBV3-1/TRBV3-2
d_call: TRBD1
cdr3_aa: CASSQEQGARSPLHF
cdr3_nt: TGTGCCAGCAGCCAAGAGCAGGGGGCACGATCACCCCTCCACTTT

j_call: TRBJ1-1
clone_size: NA
v_call: TRBV5-5
d_call: TRBD1
cdr3_aa: CASSLERQGANTEAFF
cdr3_nt: TGTGCCAGCAGCTTGGAGAGGCAGGGGGCAAACACTGAAGCTTTCTTT

j_call: TRBJ2-2
clone_size: few
v_call: TRBV27
d_call: TRBD2
cdr3_aa: CASSFLGGRKTGELFF
cdr3_nt: TGTGCCAGCAGTTTTCTCGGCGGGAGGAAGACCGGGGAGCTGTTTTTT

j_call: TRBJ2-1
clone_size: NA
v_call: TRBV9
d_call: TRBD1
cdr3_aa: CASTGTGRDNEQFF
cdr3_nt: TGTGCCAGCACCGGGACAGGGCGCGACAATGAGCAGTTCTTC

j_call: TRBJ2-5
clone_size: NA
v_call: TRBV5-8
d_call: NA
cdr3_aa: CASSLGLAQETQYF
cdr3_nt: TGTGCCAGCAGCTTGGGGCTAGCGCAAGAGACCCAGTACTTC

j_call: TRBJ2-3
clone_size: NA
v_call: TRBV4-2
d_call: TRBD2
cdr3_aa: CASSQDRRLAGGYTDTQYF
cdr3_nt: TGTGCCAGCAGCCAAGATCGGAGGCTAGCGGGGGGGTACACAGATACGCAGTATTTT

j_call: TRBJ2-7
clone_size: NA
v_call: TRBV15
d_call: NA
cdr3_aa: CATRDRLSYEQYF
cdr3_nt: TGTGCCACCAGAGACAGGCTCTCCTACGAGCAGTACTTC

j_call: TRBJ2-2
clone_size: NA
v_call: TRBV28
d_call: TRBD2
cdr3_aa: CASREAGTNTGELFF
cdr3_nt: TGTGCCAGCAGGGAAGCGGGGACGAACACCGGGGAGCTGTTTTTT

j_call: TRBJ1-5
clone_size: NA
v_call: TRBV28
d_call: NA
cdr3_aa: CASSLGGGRQPQHF
cdr3_nt: TGTGCCAGCAGTTTGGGGGGGGGCAGACAGCCCCAGCATTTT

j_call: TRBJ2-3
clone_size: NA
v_call: TRBV28
d_call: TRBD1
cdr3_aa: CASSYRDRDTDTQYF
cdr3_nt: TGTGCCAGCAGTTACCGGGACAGGGACACAGATACGCAGTATTTT

j_call: TRBJ1-1
clone_size: NA
v_call: TRBV7-3
d_call: NA
cdr3_aa: CASSLLAGNTEAFF
cdr3_nt: TGTGCCAGCAGCTTACTTGCAGGGAACACTGAAGCTTTCTTT

j_call: TRBJ2-3
clone_size: NA
v_call: TRBV19
d_call: TRBD1
cdr3_aa: CASSSTGGSLDTQYF
cdr3_nt: TGTGCCAGTAGTTCGACAGGGGGATCGTTGGATACGCAGTATTTT

j_call: TRBJ2-1
clone_size: NA
v_call: TRBV4-3
d_call: TRBD2
cdr3_aa: CASSQSGSAVYNEQFF
cdr3_nt: TGCGCCAGCAGCCAAAGCGGGAGTGCCGTCTACAATGAGCAGTTCTTC

j_call: TRBJ2-1
clone_size: NA
v_call: TRBV7-3
d_call: TRBD2
cdr3_aa: CASSLSGTSGSEQFF
cdr3_nt: TGTGCCAGCAGCTTATCCGGGACTAGCGGGAGCGAGCAGTTCTTC

j_call: TRBJ2-2
clone_size: NA
v_call: TRBV5-1
d_call: TRBD2
cdr3_aa: CASSLDSPSGNTGELFF
cdr3_nt: TGCGCCAGCAGCTTGGATAGTCCTAGCGGGAACACCGGGGAGCTGTTTTTT

j_call: TRBJ1-6
clone_size: NA
v_call: TRBV6-5
d_call: NA
cdr3_aa: CASSYSTGRASPLHF
cdr3_nt: TGTGCCAGCAGTTACAGTACAGGTCGGGCTTCACCCCTCCACTTT

j_call: TRBJ1-1
clone_size: NA
v_call: TRBV6-5
d_call: TRBD1
cdr3_aa: CASSYRVSTGGTEAFF
cdr3_nt: TGTGCCAGCAGTTACCGCGTTTCGACAGGGGGCACTGAAGCTTTCTTT

j_call: TRBJ2-7
clone_size: NA
v_call: TRBV2
d_call: TRBD1
cdr3_aa: CASSAWDSTYEQYF
cdr3_nt: TGTGCCAGCAGTGCGTGGGACAGTACCTACGAGCAGTACTTC

j_call: TRBJ1-2
clone_size: NA
v_call: TRBV4-3
d_call: TRBD1
cdr3_aa: CASSQVQGSGDGYTF
cdr3_nt: TGCGCCAGCAGCCAAGTACAGGGGAGTGGGGATGGCTACACCTTC

j_call: TRBJ2-7
clone_size: NA
v_call: TRBV28
d_call: TRBD2
cdr3_aa: CASGGLPSSYEQYF
cdr3_nt: TGTGCCAGCGGGGGACTACCCAGCTCCTACGAGCAGTACTTC

j_call: TRBJ2-7
clone_size: NA
v_call: TRBV5-1
d_call: NA
cdr3_aa: CASSLAGGPREQYF
cdr3_nt: TGCGCCAGCAGCTTGGCCGGCGGGCCACGAGAGCAGTACTTC

j_call: TRBJ1-5
clone_size: NA
v_call: TRBV28
d_call: NA
cdr3_aa: CASSLLGASQPQHF
cdr3_nt: TGTGCCAGCAGTTTACTGGGGGCCAGTCAGCCCCAGCATTTT

j_call: TRBJ2-5
clone_size: once
v_call: TRBV2
d_call: TRBD2
cdr3_aa: CASRNPFAGGQETQYF
cdr3_nt: TGTGCCAGCAGAAACCCCTTCGCGGGAGGGCAAGAGACCCAGTACTTC

j_call: TRBJ2-5
clone_size: NA
v_call: TRBV6-5
d_call: NA
cdr3_aa: CASSYGQKETQYF
cdr3_nt: TGTGCCAGCAGTTACGGTCAGAAAGAGACCCAGTACTTC

j_call: TRBJ2-2
clone_size: NA
v_call: TRBV11-3
d_call: TRBD2
cdr3_aa: CASSPREGAGELFF
cdr3_nt: TGTGCCAGCAGCCCCCGGGAGGGGGCCGGGGAGCTGTTTTTT

j_call: TRBJ1-2
clone_size: NA
v_call: TRBV28
d_call: TRBD1
cdr3_aa: CASSPTLTGGYGYTF
cdr3_nt: TGTGCCAGCAGCCCAACATTGACAGGGGGCTATGGCTACACCTTC

j_call: TRBJ2-7
clone_size: NA
v_call: TRBV5-6
d_call: NA
cdr3_aa: CASSFSPSDYEQYF
cdr3_nt: TGTGCCAGCAGCTTTTCCCCAAGCGATTACGAGCAGTACTTC